This TCR beta chain was recovered during a study of blood T cell repertoires in COVID-19 (dated by TCRdb to 2018 to 2020). Regarding the research as a whole: Samples from collaborators originated in the United States, Italy and Spain and spanned both the acute and convalescent phases of COVID-19. The material from the prospective study consisted of cDNA or gDNA derived from T cells, B-cell-depleted T cells, or PBMCs. Subjects who had been exposed to COVID-19, were actively infected with it, or had recovered from it provided the deeply sampled blood TCRbeta repertoires that made up the dataset. The repertoires were released in a freely available public database meant as a resource for research on the immune response to SARS-CoV-2. The samples were drawn from the first 160 participants of the ongoing ImmuneRACE study and from 1,254 subjects provided by 6 global collaborators. Sample metadata almost always included a de-identified subject ID, COVID-19 status, age in years and sex. Where HLA class I and class II types were available, the types were taken from metadata supplied by the sample provider, not from assay-based typing.

Findings and caveats that apply to the study as a whole: The quantity of clinical and demographic metadata differed by source and by participant and was supplied without curation.

The immunoSEQ Assay, a bias-controlled multiplex PCR, was used to amplify TCRbeta CDR3 regions from genomic DNA. Per the source publication's procedure: The number of nucleated cells in each sample was estimated from the amplification of reference gene primers within the assay. To quantify the absolute abundance of each unique TCRbeta CDR3 rearrangement, sequence reads were collapsed and filtered. For each sample, productive Simpson clonality was calculated as the square root of Simpson's diversity index across productive rearrangements. TCRdb carries this immuneACCESS record with in-frame sequences only. Its versions omit some clonotypes, under half of them owing to an unresolved V gene in the studies checked, with the rest unexplained. V, J and clone size are taken as reported in that table, and D and trimming were inferred from the DNA itself. The sample table holds fewer than 350,000 clones, of which roughly 90% were seen once. The top ten constitute approximately 8.5% of the sample.

Of note for this clone: The antigen it recognizes is unknown. Within one base of it there is no much larger clone, and no base qualities were kept.

Collaborating institutions collected whole blood in K2EDTA tubes following their own protocols. For TCRbeta analysis, collaborators shipped samples in one of three forms: frozen whole blood, isolated PBMCs, or DNA extracted from either of those sample types. CDR1 and CDR2 were assigned from the germline V gene (reference sequence) as LNHDA and SQIVND. The CDR3 contains 16 residues, cysteine and phenylalanine counted. The kept DNA is CDR3 alone, 48 bases in frame from the first base. V drops 2 bases and J drops 5 bases, leaving 16 bases in between. This receptor chain uses TRBV19 and TRBJ2-1; D gene: possibly TRBD2, on 6 matching bases. This receptor was obtained from a man in his late teens or twenties with active or convalescent COVID-19. The material sequenced was peripheral blood. The CDR3 region: CASSIFLGGEDNEQFF. The nucleotide sequence reads TGTGCCAGTAGTATATTTCTGGGGGGTGAGGACAATGAGCAGTTCTTC.